The 18 T cell receptor beta chains below all came from one sample that was sequenced in a study of shared clonotypes between healthy human individuals. Using immunoSEQ multiplex PCR, the repertoire was profiled, and TCRdb retains in-frame clones only, with some absent. The sample lists about 2.3 million clones; roughly 92% were seen once. Sequencing was carried out using naive CD4+ T cells from PBMCs. Subset here: CD45RA+ positively selected. Source of these receptors: a man younger than 35 in good health. Some clones in this sample may be carry-over from other donors' samples.

This chain links TRBV11-3 with TRBJ2-3, with 7 bases that match TRBD2. V shed 8 bases, J shed 4 bases, and the junction held 9 bases outside the gene matches. The CDR3 has 14 amino acids. Germline values: CDR1 SGHNT, CDR2 YENEEA. The CDR3 DNA is TGTGCCAGCCAGCGCGGGAGAGGGGCAGATACGCAGTATTTT. Its translation is CASQRGRGADTQYF.

The chain links TRBV1 to TRBJ2-7; the table calls TRBD1, which could not be checked here. TRBV1 is a pseudogene locus. This CDR3 comprises 16 residues. The CDR3, as DNA: TGCACCAGAACCACAAGAAGGGACAGAGTTTGCCACGAGCAGTACTTC. Translation: CTRTTRRDRVCHEQYF.

The chain has TRBV27 and TRBJ2-1; D may be TRBD1 (5 bases). This CDR3 contains 13 residues. V dropped 6 bases and J dropped 10 bases, with 16 bases sitting between them. Germline CDR1 and CDR2: MNHEY and SMNVEV (reference sequence). The CDR3 here is CASSLLRAGEQFF. Written as DNA, the CDR3 is TGTGCCAGCAGCCTCCTAAGAGCAGGGGAGCAGTTCTTC.

The chain uses TRBV7-9 and TRBJ2-2; either TRBD1 or TRBD2 may fit D (5 bases each). Germline loops: CDR1 SEHNR, CDR2 FQNEAQ (reference sequence). The CDR3 covers 15 residues. Deletions cut 5 bases from V and 5 bases from J, with 15 bases between. CDR3: CASSQGEQATGELFF. The CDR3 DNA sequence: TGTGCCAGCAGCCAGGGAGAGCAGGCGACCGGGGAGCTGTTTTTT.

The rearrangement links TRBV10-2 to TRBJ2-3, with 8 bases lining up with TRBD2. With V trimmed by 6 bases and J by 7 bases, 9 bases remained unmatched. This CDR3 contains 14 residues. CDR1 WSHSY and CDR2 SAAADI come from the germline V gene. The CDR3 sequence: CASRAKREMHTQYF. In DNA form, the CDR3 reads TGCGCCAGCAGGGCAAAGCGGGAGATGCATACGCAGTATTTT.

The chain has TRBV5-3 and TRBJ2-3, with 9 bases fitting TRBD2. TRBV5-3 is marked as an open reading frame, function uncertain. Germline trimming cut 4 bases from V and 1 base from J; bases unmatched to any gene: 10. This CDR3 has 17 amino acids. The CDR3 is CARSPGLAGEGTDTQYF. CDR3 nucleotides: TGTGCCAGAAGCCCCGGATTAGCGGGAGAGGGCACAGATACGCAGTATTTT.

With respect to this clone: Different DNA sequences within this sample yield the same CDR3. This chain links TRBV6-1 with TRBJ1-2; D gene uncertain. Germline V gene data show CDR1 as MNHNS and CDR2 as SASEGT. The CDR3 spans 12 residues. Trimming stripped 4 bases from V and 4 bases from J, with 7 bases between. Here the CDR3 DNA reads TGTGCCAGCAGTGGAGTGAGCTATGGCTACACCTTC. The encoded protein is CASSGVSYGYTF.

Only a few counts were recorded for this clone. The rearrangement joins TRBV5-1 to TRBJ2-2; D unresolved. The CDR3 is made up of 16 amino acids. Trimming left V 1 base short and J 5 bases short, with 15 bases between. Germline CDR1 reads SGHRS; CDR2 reads YFSETQ. The CDR3 loop is CASSLWATEVTGELFF. In DNA form, the CDR3 reads TGCGCCAGCAGCTTGTGGGCAACAGAAGTTACCGGGGAGCTGTTTTTT.

The genes are TRBV19 and TRBJ2-3; 7 positions match TRBD2. This CDR3 has 15 residues. The germline V gene encodes CDR1 LNHDA and CDR2 SQIVND (reference sequence). J lost 3 bases, V lost 2 bases, and 5 bases had no gene match. As DNA, the CDR3 is TGTGCCAGTAGTATATCGGCGGGAGTGACAGATACGCAGTATTTT. Translation gives CASSISAGVTDTQYF. Complete variable domain (other parts from reference TRBV19 and TRBJ2-3): DGGITQSPKYLFRKEGQNVTLSCEQNLNHDAMYWYRQDPGQGLRLIYYSQIVNDFQKGDIAEGYSVSREKKESFPLTVTSAQKNPTAFYLCASSISAGVTDTQYFGPGTRLTVL.

The chain has TRBV21-1 and TRBJ2-7; the table names TRBD2, a call not compared with the DNA. TRBV21-1 represents a pseudogene. The length of the CDR3 is 14 residues. Here the CDR3 DNA reads TGTGCCAGCGGCACGGGACTGAGGTTCTACGAGCAGTACTTC. This codes for CASGTGLRFYEQYF.

This clone showed up just once. The chain employs TRBV28 and TRBJ1-1; D uncertain. CDR3 length equals 14 residues. Trimming took off 3 bases at V and 4 bases at J, with 12 bases between the two ends. The germline gives CDR1 MDHEN, CDR2 SYDVKM. CDR3 nucleotide sequence: TGTGCCAGCAGTTTGTCCCCTTTACCCACTGAAGCTTTCTTT. It translates to CASSLSPLPTEAFF.

The chain recombines TRBV7-9 with TRBJ1-4; no firm D call. The CDR3 spans 13 residues. Germline V CDR1 and CDR2: SEHNR, FQNEAQ (reference sequence). V was trimmed by 0 bases and J by 8 bases, leaving 7 bases between them. CDR3 amino acids: CASSLASGEKLFF. CDR3 DNA sequence: TGTGCCAGCAGCTTAGCCAGTGGAGAAAAACTGTTTTTT.

The chain combines TRBV30 with TRBJ2-4, with D possibly being TRBD2 (5 bases). The V end was cut by 3 bases, the J end by 8 bases, with 8 bases between. CDR1 is GTSNPN, CDR2 SVGIG, per germline (reference sequence). This CDR3 is 11 amino acids long. CDR3 nucleotides: TGTGCCTGGAGCAACGGGGACATTCAGTACTTC. Translated: CAWSNGDIQYF.

CDR3: CASSPLNLGVANTGELFF. CDR3 coding DNA: TGCGCCAGCAGCCCCTTAAACCTTGGGGTTGCGAACACCGGGGAGCTGTTTTTT. V usage is TRBV5-1 and J usage is TRBJ2-2; D remains unclear. The V end lost 4 bases, the J end lost 0 bases, and 19 bases lay between the germline ends. Germline CDR1 is SGHRS and CDR2 is YFSETQ. The CDR3 runs 18 residues.

The chain has TRBV7-3 and TRBJ2-7, with TRBD1 identical over 8 bases. Germline CDR1 is SGHTA and CDR2 is FQGTGA. The CDR3 spans 13 residues. V was pared by 5 bases and J by 7 bases, with 7 bases of the junction left unmatched. In nucleotides, the CDR3 is TGTGCCAGCAGCGCCGGACAGGGCTGGGAGCAGTACTTC. Translated: CASSAGQGWEQYF.

J is TRBJ2-3 and V is TRBV7-9, with D tentatively TRBD1 or TRBD2 (5 bases each). Germline CDR1 and CDR2: SEHNR and FQNEAQ (reference sequence). The CDR3 is 12 residues long. Trimming left V 5 bases short and J 5 bases short, with 8 bases between. The CDR3 DNA reads as TGTGCCAGCAGCGGGGGTGGAGATACGCAGTATTTT. Its protein product is CASSGGGDTQYF.

J is TRBJ2-4 and V is TRBV5-1, with TRBD2 identical over 10 bases. Germline V gene sequence: CDR1 SGHRS, CDR2 YFSETQ. Trimming cost V 3 bases and J 3 bases; bases outside gene matches: 6. CDR3 length equals 16 residues. CDR3 DNA: TGCGCCAGCAGCTCTCTAGCGGGAGAAGACAAAAACATTCAGTACTTC. Protein product: CASSSLAGEDKNIQYF.

CDR3 region: CASSVVPGTESTDTQYF. CDR3 bases: TGCGCCAGCAGCGTTGTCCCCGGGACAGAGAGCACAGATACGCAGTATTTT. This sequence joins TRBV5-1 and TRBJ2-3, with 7 bases fitting TRBD1. CDR3 length equals 17 residues. From germline, CDR1 is SGHRS and CDR2 YFSETQ. Germline trimming cut 4 bases from V and 0 bases from J; bases unmatched to any gene: 11.